The rows below give T cell receptor beta chains drawn from one sample of a study of blood T cells in healthy people across ages. From the 5' RACE reads, TCRdb called clonotypes with MiXCR, one entry per CDR3 protein. The sample consists of some 710,000 distinct CDR3 sequences, about half of them appearing once. Sequencing input: blood. Source of these receptors: an elderly man in good health. CDR3s include the opening cysteine and the closing phenylalanine or tryptophan. The D gene is left open where the match is weak. Clone size is stated in some rows and not others, as once, few, many or a class when expanded.

size: .; J: TRBJ2-3; D: .; V: TRBV4-1; DNA: TGCGCCAGCAGCCAAACCGAGGCCGGGGGAGTGGGAATTGGTACGCAGTATTTT; CDR3: CASSQTEAGGVGIGTQYF
size: many; J: TRBJ2-5; D: .; V: TRBV29-1; DNA: TGCAGCGTTGATTACAGGGTATCGCAAGAGACCCAGTACTTC; CDR3: CSVDYRVSQETQYF
size: .; J: TRBJ2-6; D: .; V: TRBV2; DNA: TGTGCCAGCAGAGGACAAAACTCTGGGGCCAACGTCCTGACTTTC; CDR3: CASRGQNSGANVLTF
size: many; J: TRBJ2-3; D: .; V: TRBV18; DNA: TGTGCCAGCTCACCACTTCCAGGGACGCAGCGTGGTACAGATACGCAGTATTTT; CDR3: CASSPLPGTQRGTDTQYF
size: .; J: TRBJ1-1; D: .; V: TRBV10-3; DNA: TGTGCCATCAGATCATCCGACATAAACACTGAAGCTTTCTTT; CDR3: CAIRSSDINTEAFF
size: .; J: TRBJ2-1; D: .; V: TRBV29-1; DNA: TGCAGCCACTCAACGGGGAATGAGCAGTTCTTC; CDR3: CSHSTGNEQFF
size: few; J: TRBJ1-4; D: .; V: TRBV7-2; DNA: TGTGCCAGCAGACCGACAGGTTTTAATGAAAAACTGTTTTTT; CDR3: CASRPTGFNEKLFF
size: .; J: TRBJ2-5; D: TRBD2; V: TRBV20-1; DNA: TGCAGTGCCCGGAGGGAAAGCGGGGGGAACCAAGAGACCCAGTACTTC; CDR3: CSARRESGGNQETQYF
size: .; J: TRBJ1-6; D: .; V: TRBV3-1; DNA: TGTGCCAGCAGCCAAAACGATTCACCCCTCCACTTT; CDR3: CASSQNDSPLHF
size: few; J: TRBJ2-1; D: TRBD2; V: TRBV20-1; DNA: TGCAGTGCTGCAAGCGGGAGGGCCAGCAATGAGCAGTTCTTC; CDR3: CSAASGRASNEQFF
size: .; J: TRBJ2-3; D: TRBD2; V: TRBV28; DNA: TGTGCCAGCAGTTTGAGACTAGCGGGAGGACGGGGTACGCAGTATTTT; CDR3: CASSLRLAGGRGTQYF
size: few; J: TRBJ2-1; D: .; V: TRBV7-2; DNA: TGTGCCAGCAGCCGCACGCGGGCCCAGCAAGGCTCCTACAATGAGCAGTTCTTC; CDR3: CASSRTRAQQGSYNEQFF
size: .; J: TRBJ2-6; D: .; V: TRBV12-3/TRBV12-4; DNA: TGCGCCAGCGGGCTTGGGACTGGGGCCACCGTCCTGACTTTC; CDR3: CASGLGTGATVLTF
size: .; J: TRBJ2-7; D: .; V: TRBV4-1; DNA: TGCGCCAGCAGCCAAGATGGCGCTGGGATCGATGAGCAGTACTTC; CDR3: CASSQDGAGIDEQYF
size: .; J: TRBJ2-1; D: TRBD2; V: TRBV29-1; DNA: TGCAGCGTTGCAAGCGGGAGTGGAGATGAGCAGTTCTTC; CDR3: CSVASGSGDEQFF
size: many; J: TRBJ2-5; D: .; V: TRBV4-2; DNA: TGTGCCAGCAGCCAAGATCAGGTGGCAGGGTCCGAGACCCAGTACTTC; CDR3: CASSQDQVAGSETQYF
size: .; J: TRBJ2-3; D: .; V: TRBV20-1; DNA: TGCAGTGCTAGAGATCCTAGCACAGATACGCAGTATTTT; CDR3: CSARDPSTDTQYF
size: .; J: TRBJ2-7; D: .; V: TRBV3-1; DNA: TGTGCCAGCAGCCAAGACGTAGGGAGGAGCTCCTACGAGCAGTACTTC; CDR3: CASSQDVGRSSYEQYF
size: few; J: TRBJ2-1; D: TRBD2; V: TRBV24-1; DNA: TGTGCCACCAGTGATGGACTAGCGGGAAGCTATGAGCAGTTCTTC; CDR3: CATSDGLAGSYEQFF
size: .; J: TRBJ2-2; D: TRBD2; V: TRBV7-2; DNA: TGTGCCAGCAGCCTCCGGACTAGAACCGGGGAGCTGTTTTTT; CDR3: CASSLRTRTGELFF
size: .; J: TRBJ2-1; D: TRBD2; V: TRBV25-1; DNA: TGTGCCAGCAGTGAGAACCCGACTAGCATCTACAATGAGCAGTTCTTC; CDR3: CASSENPTSIYNEQFF
size: .; J: TRBJ2-1; D: TRBD2; V: TRBV20-1; DNA: TGCAGTGCAACCATCGGGGGACTAGCGGGAGATGGGCAGTTCTTC; CDR3: CSATIGGLAGDGQFF
size: .; J: TRBJ1-1; D: .; V: TRBV20-1; DNA: TGCAGTGCTCCAATTTATCAGACTGAAGCTTTCTTT; CDR3: CSAPIYQTEAFF
size: .; J: TRBJ2-3; D: TRBD2; V: TRBV7-2; DNA: TGTGCCAGCAGCCCCGGGACTAGCGGGAGACGTTCAGATACGCAGTATTTT; CDR3: CASSPGTSGRRSDTQYF
size: .; J: TRBJ2-7; D: TRBD2; V: TRBV9; DNA: TGTGCCAGCAGCTCCACACCGGGACTAGCGGGGGGCGAGCAGTACTTC; CDR3: CASSSTPGLAGGEQYF
size: .; J: TRBJ2-5; D: TRBD1; V: TRBV20-1; DNA: TGCAGTGCTCCGAAGGGGGCAACTTACAATGAGCAGTACTTC; CDR3: CSAPKGATYNEQYF
size: few; J: TRBJ1-2; D: .; V: TRBV20-1; DNA: TGCAGTGCTCAAGGGGAAACAGGGTATGGCTACACCTTC; CDR3: CSAQGETGYGYTF
size: .; J: TRBJ2-1; D: .; V: TRBV7-9; DNA: TGTGCCAGCAGTATAAGACGGGAGTCCGATGAGCAGTTCTTC; CDR3: CASSIRRESDEQFF
size: .; J: TRBJ2-1; D: .; V: TRBV29-1; DNA: TGCAGCGCTGAAGATGGGGCATCTCTCCCCAACAATGAGCAGTTCTTC; CDR3: CSAEDGASLPNNEQFF
size: .; J: TRBJ2-7; D: TRBD2; V: TRBV5-6; DNA: TGTGCCAGCAGCTGGGGGTCTAGCGGTTACGAGCAGTACTTC; CDR3: CASSWGSSGYEQYF
size: .; J: TRBJ2-1; D: TRBD1; V: TRBV5-1; DNA: TGCGCCAGCAGCCTGACAGGGGGCGCATTCCTCTATGAGCAGTTCTTC; CDR3: CASSLTGGAFLYEQFF
size: .; J: TRBJ1-2; D: TRBD1; V: TRBV7-2; DNA: TGTGCCAGCAGCTTAGCGGTGGGACAGGGAGTAGGCGGCTACACCTTC; CDR3: CASSLAVGQGVGGYTF
size: .; J: TRBJ2-7; D: .; V: TRBV4-2; DNA: TGTGCCAGCAGCCAAGTAGTGGGCGAGCAGTACTTC; CDR3: CASSQVVGEQYF
size: .; J: TRBJ2-1; D: TRBD2; V: TRBV20-1; DNA: TGCAGTTCCGAACCCGGGACTAGCGGGAGTAATGAGCAGTTCTTC; CDR3: CSSEPGTSGSNEQFF
size: .; J: TRBJ2-2; D: TRBD2; V: TRBV27; DNA: TGTGCCAGCAGTTTTTATGGGGCTAGCGGGAGCCGGGAGCTGTTTTTT; CDR3: CASSFYGASGSRELFF
size: .; J: TRBJ2-1; D: TRBD2; V: TRBV12-3/TRBV12-4; DNA: TGTGCCAGCAGTTTAGAAGTAGGGGGGACTAGATATGATGAGCAGTTCTTC; CDR3: CASSLEVGGTRYDEQFF
size: few; J: TRBJ2-5; D: TRBD1; V: TRBV20-1; DNA: TGCAGTGCTGGGAAACGGACAGGGGGTCTAGAGACCCAGTACTTC; CDR3: CSAGKRTGGLETQYF
size: .; J: TRBJ1-2; D: TRBD1; V: TRBV20-1; DNA: TGCAGTGCCTCGACAGGGGGCGAGAATGGCTACACCTTC; CDR3: CSASTGGENGYTF
size: .; J: TRBJ2-5; D: .; V: TRBV2; DNA: TGTGCCAGCAGTGAAGCGGGATGGGCCCTAGAGACCCAGTACTTC; CDR3: CASSEAGWALETQYF
size: few; J: TRBJ2-3; D: TRBD2; V: TRBV29-1; DNA: TGCAGCGTTGCTTCCCGGTATAGGCTAGCGGGAACCACAGATACGCAGTATTTT; CDR3: CSVASRYRLAGTTDTQYF
size: .; J: TRBJ1-5; D: .; V: TRBV29-1; DNA: TGCAGCGTTGATCTCGATGGCAATCAGCCCCAGCATTTT; CDR3: CSVDLDGNQPQHF
size: many; J: TRBJ2-1; D: .; V: TRBV7-3; DNA: TGTGCCAGCAGCTATGACCGAAGCTACAATGAGCAGTTCTTC; CDR3: CASSYDRSYNEQFF
size: .; J: TRBJ2-3; D: .; V: TRBV5-4; DNA: TGTGCCAGCAGCTCCAGAGGGACTCGTGTTAGGGATACGCAGTATTTT; CDR3: CASSSRGTRVRDTQYF
size: .; J: TRBJ2-7; D: .; V: TRBV28; DNA: TGTGCCAGCAGTTCGTTTGGGACTGGGATCTACGAGCAGTACTTC; CDR3: CASSSFGTGIYEQYF